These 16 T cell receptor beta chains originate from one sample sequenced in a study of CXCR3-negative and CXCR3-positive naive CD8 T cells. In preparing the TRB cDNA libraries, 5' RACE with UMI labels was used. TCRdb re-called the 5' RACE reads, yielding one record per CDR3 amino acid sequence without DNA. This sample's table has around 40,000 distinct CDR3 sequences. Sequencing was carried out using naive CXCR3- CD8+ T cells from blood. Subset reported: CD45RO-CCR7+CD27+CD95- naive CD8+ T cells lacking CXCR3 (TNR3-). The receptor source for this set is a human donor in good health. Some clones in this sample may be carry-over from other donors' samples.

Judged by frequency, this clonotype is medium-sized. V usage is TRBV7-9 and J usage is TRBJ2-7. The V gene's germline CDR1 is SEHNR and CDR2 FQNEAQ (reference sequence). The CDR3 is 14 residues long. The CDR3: CASSLVTASWMQYF. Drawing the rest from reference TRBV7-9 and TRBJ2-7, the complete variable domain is DTGVSQNPRHKITKRGQNVTFRCDPISEHNRLYWYRQTLGQGPEFLTYFQNEAQLEKSRLLSDRFSAERPKGSFSTLEIQRTEQGDSAMYLCASSLVTASWMQYFGPGTRLTVT.

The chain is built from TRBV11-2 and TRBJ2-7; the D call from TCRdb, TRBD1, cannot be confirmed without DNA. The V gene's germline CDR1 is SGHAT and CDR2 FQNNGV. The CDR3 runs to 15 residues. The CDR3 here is CASSPPQGEVGEQYF.

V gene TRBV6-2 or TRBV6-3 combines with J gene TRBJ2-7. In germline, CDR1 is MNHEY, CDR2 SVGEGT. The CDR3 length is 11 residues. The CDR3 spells CASRTSYEQYF.

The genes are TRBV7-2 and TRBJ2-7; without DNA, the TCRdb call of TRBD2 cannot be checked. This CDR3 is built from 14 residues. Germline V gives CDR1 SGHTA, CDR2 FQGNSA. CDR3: CASSEGLGGYEQYF.

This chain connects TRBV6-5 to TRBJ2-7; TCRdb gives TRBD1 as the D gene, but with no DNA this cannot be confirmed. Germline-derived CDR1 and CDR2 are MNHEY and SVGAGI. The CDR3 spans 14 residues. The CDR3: CASSLGTETYEQYF.

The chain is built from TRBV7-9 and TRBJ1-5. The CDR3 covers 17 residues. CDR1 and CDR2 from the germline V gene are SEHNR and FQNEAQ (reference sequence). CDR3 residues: CASSHHGVGRVDQPQHF.

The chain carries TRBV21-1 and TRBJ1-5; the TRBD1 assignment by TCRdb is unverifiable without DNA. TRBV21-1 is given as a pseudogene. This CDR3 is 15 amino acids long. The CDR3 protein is CASSKALSGGQPQHF.

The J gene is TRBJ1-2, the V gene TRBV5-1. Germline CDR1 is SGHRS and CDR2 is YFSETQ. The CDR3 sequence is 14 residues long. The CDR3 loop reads CASKNFGVDYGYTF.

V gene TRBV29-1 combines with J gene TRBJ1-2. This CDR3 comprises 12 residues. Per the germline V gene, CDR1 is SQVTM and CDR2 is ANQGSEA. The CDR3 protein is CSLTSEGSGYTF.

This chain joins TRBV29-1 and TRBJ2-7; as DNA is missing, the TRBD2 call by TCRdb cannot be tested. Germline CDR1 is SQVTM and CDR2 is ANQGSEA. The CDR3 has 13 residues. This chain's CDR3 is CSGGGLDLYEQYF.

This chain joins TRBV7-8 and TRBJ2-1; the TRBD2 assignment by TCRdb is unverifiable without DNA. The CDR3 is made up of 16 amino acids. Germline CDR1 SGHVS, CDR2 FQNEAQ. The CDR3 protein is CASRPPSPPPYNEQFF.

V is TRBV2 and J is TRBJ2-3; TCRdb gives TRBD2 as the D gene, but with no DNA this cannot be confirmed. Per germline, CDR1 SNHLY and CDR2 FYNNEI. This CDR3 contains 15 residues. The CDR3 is CASQPWETSIDTQYF.

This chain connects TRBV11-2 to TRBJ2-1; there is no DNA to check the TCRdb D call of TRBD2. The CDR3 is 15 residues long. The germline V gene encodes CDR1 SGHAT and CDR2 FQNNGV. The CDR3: CASSLEAGSYNEQFF.

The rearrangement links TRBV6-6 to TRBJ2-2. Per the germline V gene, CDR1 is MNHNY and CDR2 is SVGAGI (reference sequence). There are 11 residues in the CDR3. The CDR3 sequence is CASSYRGELFF.

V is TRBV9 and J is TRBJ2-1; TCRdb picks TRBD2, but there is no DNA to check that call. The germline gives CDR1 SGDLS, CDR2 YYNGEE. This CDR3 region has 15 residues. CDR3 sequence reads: CASSSQAGGHNEQFF.

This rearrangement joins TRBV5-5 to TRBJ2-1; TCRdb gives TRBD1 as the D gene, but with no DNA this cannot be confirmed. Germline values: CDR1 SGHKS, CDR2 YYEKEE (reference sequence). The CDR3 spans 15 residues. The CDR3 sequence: CASSFRDLIYNEQFF.